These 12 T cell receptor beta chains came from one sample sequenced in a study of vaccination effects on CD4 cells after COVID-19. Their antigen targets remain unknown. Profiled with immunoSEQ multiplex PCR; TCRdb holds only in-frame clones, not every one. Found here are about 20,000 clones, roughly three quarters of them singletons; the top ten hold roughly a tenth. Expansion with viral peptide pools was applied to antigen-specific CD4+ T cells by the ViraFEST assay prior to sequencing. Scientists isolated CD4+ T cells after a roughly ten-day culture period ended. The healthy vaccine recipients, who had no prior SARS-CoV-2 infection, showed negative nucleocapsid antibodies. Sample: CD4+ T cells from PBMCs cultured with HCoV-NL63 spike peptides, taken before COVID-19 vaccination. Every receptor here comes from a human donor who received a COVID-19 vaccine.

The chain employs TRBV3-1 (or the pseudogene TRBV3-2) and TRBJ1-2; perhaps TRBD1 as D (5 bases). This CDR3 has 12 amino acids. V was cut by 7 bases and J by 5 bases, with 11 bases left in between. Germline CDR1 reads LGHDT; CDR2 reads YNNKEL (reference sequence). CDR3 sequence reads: CASKGTAYGYTF. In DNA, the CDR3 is TGTGCCAGCAAGGGGACGGCGTATGGCTACACCTTC.

CDR3 protein: CASSPNGRGVYEQFF. For the CDR3, the DNA is TGCGCCAGCAGCCCCAACGGGAGAGGCGTTTATGAGCAGTTCTTC. This chain links TRBV5-1 with TRBJ2-1; possible D gene TRBD2, 6 bases. Germline assignment: CDR1 SGHRS and CDR2 YFSETQ. The CDR3 loop spans 15 amino acids. With 4 bases removed from V and 8 bases from J, the gap between germline ends came to 19 bases.

CDR3 DNA sequence: TGTGCCAGTAGTATTCTCGCAGGGGGTTACGGCTACACCTTC. Its protein product is CASSILAGGYGYTF. The chain employs TRBV19 and TRBJ1-2, with 7 bases fitting TRBD1. Germline V gene data show CDR1 as LNHDA and CDR2 as SQIVND (reference sequence). The V and J ends lost 3 bases and 8 bases, in that order; junction bases with no gene match: 9. This CDR3 has 14 residues.

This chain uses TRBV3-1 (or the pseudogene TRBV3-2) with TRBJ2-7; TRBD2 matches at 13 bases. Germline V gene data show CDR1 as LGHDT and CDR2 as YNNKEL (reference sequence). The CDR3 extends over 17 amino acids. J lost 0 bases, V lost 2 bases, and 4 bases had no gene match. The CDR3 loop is CASSQSGLAGLSYEQYF. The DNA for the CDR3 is TGTGCCAGCAGCCAATCGGGACTAGCGGGACTCTCCTACGAGCAGTACTTC.

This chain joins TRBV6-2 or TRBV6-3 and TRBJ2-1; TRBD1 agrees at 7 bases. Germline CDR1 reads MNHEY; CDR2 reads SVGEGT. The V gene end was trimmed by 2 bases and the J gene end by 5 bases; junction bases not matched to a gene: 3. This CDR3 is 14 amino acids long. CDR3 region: CASSYGTANNEQFF. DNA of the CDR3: TGTGCCAGCAGTTACGGGACAGCAAACAATGAGCAGTTCTTC.

The CDR3 DNA reads TGCGCCAGCAGCTTGGAGGGCGGGACAGGGGCCTATGGCTACACCTTC. Translation gives CASSLEGGTGAYGYTF. The rearrangement uses TRBV5-1 and TRBJ1-2, with 10 nucleotides matching TRBD1. Per the germline V gene, CDR1 is SGHRS and CDR2 is YFSETQ. Trimming at V came to 0 bases and at J to 4 bases, leaving 6 bases not matched to a gene. The CDR3 has 16 amino acids.

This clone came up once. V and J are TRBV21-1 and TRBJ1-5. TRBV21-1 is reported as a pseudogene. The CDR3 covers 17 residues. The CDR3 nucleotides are TGTGCCAGCAGCAAAGTGAAAGGAGATGTAGATACGCAGCCCCAGCATTTT. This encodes CASSKVKGDVDTQPQHF.

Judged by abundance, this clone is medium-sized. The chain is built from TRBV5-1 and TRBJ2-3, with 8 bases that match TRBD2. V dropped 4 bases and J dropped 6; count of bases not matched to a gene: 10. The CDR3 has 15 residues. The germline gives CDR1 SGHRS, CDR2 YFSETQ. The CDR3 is CASSQVSGDGDTQYF. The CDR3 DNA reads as TGCGCCAGCAGCCAAGTTAGCGGGGACGGGGATACGCAGTATTTT.

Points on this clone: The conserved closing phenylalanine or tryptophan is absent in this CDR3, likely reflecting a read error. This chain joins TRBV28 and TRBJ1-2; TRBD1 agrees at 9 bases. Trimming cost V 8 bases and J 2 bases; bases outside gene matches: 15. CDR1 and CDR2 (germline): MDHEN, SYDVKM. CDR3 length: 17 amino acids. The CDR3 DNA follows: TGTGCCAGCTCGATTATTCCGACAGGGGGAAGGAACTATGGCTACACCCTC. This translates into CASSIIPTGGRNYGYTL.

The CDR3, as DNA: TGTGCCAGCAGCACCCGGGACACCCTTCTCTCTGAGCAGTTCTTC. It codes for CASSTRDTLLSEQFF. The chain recombines TRBV6-4 with TRBJ2-1; possibly TRBD1 for D (6 bases). Between the trimmed V and J ends, which lost 6 bases and 9 bases, there was a span of 21 bases. This CDR3 is built from 15 residues. The V gene's germline CDR1 is MRHNA and CDR2 SNTAGT.

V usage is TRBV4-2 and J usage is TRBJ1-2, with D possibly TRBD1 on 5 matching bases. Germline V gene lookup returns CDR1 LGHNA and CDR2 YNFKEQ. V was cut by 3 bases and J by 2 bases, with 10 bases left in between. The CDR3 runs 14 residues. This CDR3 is CASSHGQSNYGYTF. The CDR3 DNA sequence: TGTGCCAGCAGCCATGGACAATCCAACTATGGCTACACCTTC.

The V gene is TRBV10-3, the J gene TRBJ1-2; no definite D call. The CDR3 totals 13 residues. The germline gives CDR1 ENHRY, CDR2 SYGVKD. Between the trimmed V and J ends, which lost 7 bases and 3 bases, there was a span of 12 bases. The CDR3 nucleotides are TGTGCCATCACTAGGACTCCTCACTATGGCTACACCTTC. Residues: CAITRTPHYGYTF.